The clone carrying this T cell receptor beta chain was recorded a few times. Primed by a sample-barcoded 5' primer and a J-beta primer mix, a second PCR proceeded for about 6 to 11 cycles. Every cDNA molecule carried a tag from a template-switch adaptor bearing 12 random nucleotides. TCRdb redid the calling of the 5' RACE reads with MiXCR, one entry per CDR3 protein. The sample shows over a million distinct CDR3 sequences, about 45% of them seen only once. The data are from a study of blood T cells in healthy people across ages. It was about 9.4 milliliters of peripheral blood that were drawn from each donor. The authors extracted at least 6 micrograms of total RNA per sample. V lost 3 bases, J lost 1 base, and 10 bases stayed unmatched. This CDR3 region has 17 residues. The germline gives CDR1 SEHNR, CDR2 FQNEAQ (reference sequence).

Sequencing input: blood. The clonotype was recovered from a woman in her late teens or twenties in good health. The chain is built from TRBV7-9 and TRBJ2-5; TRBD2 matches at 8 bases. The chain's CDR3 is CASSFPLAVGPQETQYF. The CDR3 nucleotides read TGTGCCAGCAGCTTTCCACTAGCGGTGGGTCCCCAAGAGACCCAGTACTTC.